Listed here are 28 T cell receptor beta chains from one sample, sequenced in a study of blood T cell repertoires in COVID-19 (dated by TCRdb to 2019 to 2021). Libraries came from the immunoSEQ multiplex PCR assay. TCRdb took over this immuneACCESS table, retaining in-frame rearrangements with V and J assigned. Such tables are incomplete; in checked studies, under half of the missing clones stem from an unresolved V gene, and the remainder is unexplained. A total of over 200,000 clones appear in this sample, 83% of them only once. The ten top clones hold 2% to 3% of the sample. Material for sequencing was peripheral blood. The receptors derive from a middle-aged woman with active or convalescent COVID-19.

The chain combines TRBV4-1 with TRBJ1-2; unclear D gene. The CDR3 consists of 14 residues. Per germline, CDR1 MGHRA and CDR2 YSYEKL. Trimming left V 6 bases short and J 7 bases short, with 18 bases between. Here the CDR3 DNA reads TGCGCCAGCAGTCCGCCTATACTACATATTGGCTACACCTTC. It specifies CASSPPILHIGYTF.

This clone is a singleton in its sample. CDR3 protein: CASSAGDGYTF. The CDR3 coding sequence is TGTGCCAGCAGTGCCGGGGATGGCTACACCTTC. The chain links TRBV2 to TRBJ1-2; D remains unclear. In germline, CDR1 is SNHLY, CDR2 FYNNEI. Trimming shortened V by 4 bases and J by 6 bases, and 6 bases separated the two germline ends. The CDR3 contains 11 residues.

The V call is TRBV19, the J call TRBJ1-1; D gene uncertain. V lost 3 bases to trimming and J lost 12 bases, with 17 bases between them. The CDR3 runs to 13 residues. Germline assignment: CDR1 LNHDA and CDR2 SQIVND (reference sequence). CDR3 amino acids: CASSIPRWPKPFF. CDR3 bases: TGTGCCAGTAGTATTCCGCGGTGGCCCAAGCCTTTCTTT.

The V gene is TRBV27, the J gene TRBJ2-4; D might be TRBD1 (5 bases). The CDR3 covers 14 residues. CDR1 and CDR2 (germline): MNHEY, SMNVEV (reference sequence). Trimming took 11 bases from V and 1 from J, leaving 15 bases between them. The DNA for the CDR3 is TGTGCCGCCGACAGTTTCGGGGCCAAAAACATTCAGTACTTC. Translating it yields CAADSFGAKNIQYF.

This rearrangement joins TRBV10-1 to TRBJ1-4, with 9 positions matching TRBD1. The ends lost 5 bases at V and 1 base at J; junction bases unmatched: 11. CDR1 and CDR2 from the germline V gene are WNHNN and SYGVQD (reference sequence). The CDR3 loop spans 18 amino acids. CDR3 nucleotide sequence: TGCGCCAGCAGTTCACCGGGACAGGGAGGGGAAACTAATGAAAAACTGTTTTTT. It encodes CASSSPGQGGETNEKLFF.

This clone was seen a handful of times. V and J are TRBV2 and TRBJ1-6; the D gene is possibly TRBD1 (5 bases). Germline CDR1 and CDR2: SNHLY and FYNNEI. CDR3 size: 12 residues. V lost 10 bases to trimming and J lost 8 bases, with 12 bases between them. The CDR3 DNA reads as TGTGCCACCAAAACGGGGGATTCACCCCTCCACTTT. This translates into CATKTGDSPLHF.

The chain is built from TRBV7-2 and TRBJ1-6; the match to TRBD1 covers 8 bases. Trimming at V came to 4 bases and at J to 6 bases, leaving 5 bases not matched to a gene. CDR3 length: 15 residues. Per germline, CDR1 SGHTA and CDR2 FQGNSA. CDR3 DNA: TGTGCCAGCAGCTCCCCCACAGGGGGTAATTCACCCCTCCACTTT. Protein: CASSSPTGGNSPLHF. Full variable domain (remainder filled in from reference TRBV7-2 and TRBJ1-6): GAGVSQSPSNKVTEKGKDVELRCDPISGHTALYWYRQSLGQGLEFLIYFQGNSAPDKSGLPSDRFSAERTGGSVSTLTIQRTQQEDSAVYLCASSSPTGGNSPLHFGNGTRLTVT.

V and J are TRBV3-1 (or the pseudogene TRBV3-2) and TRBJ2-1; D might be TRBD1 (7 bases). The germline V gene encodes CDR1 LGHDT and CDR2 YNNKEL (reference sequence). The CDR3 has 14 residues. V shed 4 bases and J shed 6 bases, with 13 bases lying between them. Here the CDR3 DNA reads TGTGCCAGCAGCCCAGGGGGACTCTCCAATGAGCAGTTCTTC. The encoded protein is CASSPGGLSNEQFF.

This clone occurred many times. This sequence joins TRBV3-1 (or the pseudogene TRBV3-2) and TRBJ2-7, with TRBD1 identical over 8 bases. Germline V gene sequence: CDR1 LGHDT, CDR2 YNNKEL (reference sequence). This CDR3 spans 16 amino acids. The trim removed 2 bases at V and 4 bases at J, leaving 10 bases unmatched. Here the CDR3 reads CASSQNSGTGRYEQYF. As DNA, the CDR3 is TGTGCCAGCAGCCAAAATTCCGGGACAGGACGGTACGAGCAGTACTTC.

The chain carries TRBV11-2 and TRBJ1-1; 7 bases line up with TRBD1. The CDR3 contains 13 residues. With V trimmed by 1 base and J by 6 bases, 2 bases remained unmatched. Germline values: CDR1 SGHAT, CDR2 FQNNGV. The CDR3 sequence: CASSLVQGAEAFF. The CDR3 DNA is TGTGCCAGCAGCTTAGTCCAGGGGGCTGAAGCTTTCTTT. Together with reference TRBV11-2 and TRBJ1-1, the CDR3 gives the full variable domain: EAGVAQSPRYKIIEKRQSVAFWCNPISGHATLYWYQQILGQGPKLLIQFQNNGVVDDSQLPKDRFSAERLKGVDSTLKIQPAKLEDSAVYLCASSLVQGAEAFFGQGTRLTVV.

As regards this clone: Other DNA variants within this sample encode the same CDR3. The chain carries TRBV5-4 and TRBJ2-7; D is possibly TRBD1 (6 bases). The V gene's germline CDR1 is SGHNT and CDR2 YYREEE (reference sequence). The CDR3 covers 15 residues. V was pared by 0 bases and J by 1 base, with 11 bases between. Written as DNA, the CDR3 is TGTGCCAGCAGCTTGGGGCAGGGGTCATCCTACGAGCAGTACTTC. As protein: CASSLGQGSSYEQYF.

This clone was detected a few times. The chain recombines TRBV9 with TRBJ2-2, with D uncertain. Germline CDR1 reads SGDLS; CDR2 reads YYNGEE. Trimming removed 0 bases at V and 1 base at J, with 10 bases between. This CDR3 comprises 16 residues. The CDR3: CASSVDVGLNTGELFF. The CDR3 coding sequence is TGTGCCAGCAGCGTAGACGTGGGCTTGAACACCGGGGAGCTGTTTTTT.

This chain joins TRBV7-9 and TRBJ1-2; 7 bases match TRBD1. The CDR3 is 13 amino acids. The germline V gene has CDR1 SEHNR and CDR2 FQNEAQ (reference sequence). The V gene end was trimmed by 5 bases and the J gene end by 4 bases; junction bases not matched to a gene: 4. The CDR3 nucleotides are TGTGCCAGCAGCACCGGGACAGCCTATGGCTACACCTTC. This gives the protein CASSTGTAYGYTF.

This clone came up once. The rearrangement links TRBV5-1 to TRBJ2-3; 9 nucleotides line up with TRBD1. The V segment lost 4 bases and the J segment 6 bases; nucleotides outside the gene matches: 9. The CDR3 is 15 residues long. CDR1 SGHRS and CDR2 YFSETQ come from the germline V gene. In DNA form, the CDR3 reads TGCGCCAGCAGCCGGGACAGGGCTGTCCGCGATACGCAGTATTTT. It codes for CASSRDRAVRDTQYF.

The chain links TRBV9 to TRBJ2-1, with TRBD2 matching 12 bases. The CDR3 has 16 residues. In germline, CDR1 is SGDLS, CDR2 YYNGEE. Germline trimming cut 4 bases from V and 4 bases from J; bases unmatched to any gene: 6. CDR3 loop: CASSPSGGAWYNEQFF. CDR3 DNA: TGTGCCAGCAGCCCTAGCGGGGGGGCCTGGTACAATGAGCAGTTCTTC.

This sequence joins TRBV7-8 and TRBJ2-2, with D possibly TRBD1 on 6 matching bases. The CDR3 totals 14 residues. The germline V gene encodes CDR1 SGHVS and CDR2 FQNEAQ. V lost 5 bases to trimming and J lost 4 bases, with 11 bases between them. The CDR3 DNA follows: TGTGCCAGCAGCGGGGACACCTTCACCGGGGAGCTGTTTTTT. This codes for CASSGDTFTGELFF.

This clone was found a few times. The chain couples TRBV11-2 to TRBJ1-1, with 11 bases identical to TRBD1. J was trimmed by 6 bases and V by 4 bases; bases with no gene match: 10. The CDR3 contains 16 residues. Germline loops: CDR1 SGHAT, CDR2 FQNNGV. CDR3 sequence (DNA): TGTGCCAGCAGCTCTAGGACAGGGGGCGCGGGGGCTGAAGCTTTCTTT. Translating gives CASSSRTGGAGAEAFF.

CDR3 sequence: CASSGNRGAHTDTQYF. CDR3 coding DNA: TGTGCCAGTAGTGGGAACAGGGGGGCTCACACAGATACGCAGTATTTT. The chain combines TRBV19 with TRBJ2-3; 8 bases align to TRBD1. This CDR3 is 16 amino acids long. Germline V gene sequence: CDR1 LNHDA, CDR2 SQIVND (reference sequence). The V segment lost 5 bases and the J segment 2 bases; nucleotides outside the gene matches: 9.

In this sample, this clone turned up a few times. V and J are TRBV7-3 and TRBJ2-3; no clear D. The CDR3 is 13 amino acids. Germline V gene lookup returns CDR1 SGHTA and CDR2 FQGTGA. V was cut by 5 bases and J by 6 bases, with 12 bases left in between. The CDR3 sequence is CASSPIHFDTQYF. For the CDR3, the DNA is TGTGCCAGCAGCCCAATTCATTTCGATACGCAGTATTTT.

This clone was recorded a few times. The gene calls are TRBV28 and TRBJ1-5, with unresolved D. Germline V gene data show CDR1 as MDHEN and CDR2 as SYDVKM. The CDR3 spans 15 residues. V lost 6 bases and J lost 2, with 14 bases in between. The CDR3 nucleotides read TGTGCCAGCAGGCCCGTTGGTCCGGGCAATCAGCCCCAGCATTTT. Translated, it gives CASRPVGPGNQPQHF.

The DNA of the CDR3 is TGTGCCTGGACCCAGGGTAACACCGGGGAGCTGTTTTTT. It encodes CAWTQGNTGELFF. The chain employs TRBV30 and TRBJ2-2, with a tentative D call TRBD1 (5 bases). Germline CDR1 and CDR2: GTSNPN and SVGIG (reference sequence). The germline V and J ends were trimmed by 4 bases and 2 bases, with 8 bases remaining between them. The CDR3 consists of 13 residues.

The V and J genes are TRBV6-5 and TRBJ2-1, with 9 bases matching TRBD1. Germline V gene sequence: CDR1 MNHEY, CDR2 SVGAGI. The CDR3 spans 14 residues. J gave up 6 bases and V 2 bases, and 2 bases lay outside the gene matches. CDR3 sequence: CASSYGTGRNEQFF. The CDR3 DNA sequence: TGTGCCAGCAGTTACGGGACAGGGCGCAATGAGCAGTTCTTC.

This rearrangement joins TRBV28 to TRBJ1-4; D is unresolved. V lost 3 bases to trimming and J lost 8 bases, with 16 bases between them. Germline V gives CDR1 MDHEN, CDR2 SYDVKM. The CDR3 totals 15 residues. The CDR3 bases are TGTGCCAGCAGTTTCTTGGGCTACCTTCGGGAAAAACTGTTTTTT. Translation gives CASSFLGYLREKLFF.

J is TRBJ2-7 and V is TRBV30; TRBD2 might be the D (7 bases). Germline CDR1 is GTSNPN and CDR2 is SVGIG (reference sequence). This CDR3 is 15 amino acids long. Trimming took off 5 bases at V and 1 base at J, with 18 bases between the two ends. The CDR3: CAWWKVGGGSYEQYF. The CDR3 DNA sequence: TGTGCCTGGTGGAAGGTGGGAGGGGGATCCTACGAGCAGTACTTC.

V gene TRBV5-5 combines with J gene TRBJ2-2; possibly TRBD1 for D (5 bases). This CDR3 region has 14 residues. Germline CDR1 is SGHKS and CDR2 is YYEKEE (reference sequence). Trimming took off 0 bases at V and 6 bases at J, with 9 bases between the two ends. The CDR3 here is CASSLGGAAGELFF. The CDR3 DNA sequence: TGTGCCAGCAGCTTGGGTGGGGCCGCCGGGGAGCTGTTTTTT.

The genes are TRBV28 and TRBJ1-5; TRBD1 might be the D (5 bases). The CDR3 length is 17 residues. From germline, CDR1 is MDHEN and CDR2 SYDVKM. Deletions cut 2 bases from V and 3 bases from J, with 17 bases between. CDR3 protein: CASSLMGLARANQPQHF. The CDR3 DNA is TGTGCCAGCAGTTTAATGGGGTTGGCCAGGGCCAATCAGCCCCAGCATTTT.

This chain connects TRBV28 to TRBJ1-1; 10 bases map to TRBD1. V dropped 6 bases and J dropped 3; count of bases not matched to a gene: 7. Germline V gene sequence: CDR1 MDHEN, CDR2 SYDVKM. This CDR3 has 15 residues. The CDR3 reads CASRSRQGADTEAFF. The CDR3 coding sequence is TGTGCCAGCAGAAGTCGACAGGGGGCGGACACTGAAGCTTTCTTT.

This clone appeared once. This chain uses TRBV12-3 or TRBV12-4 with TRBJ2-5; D remains unclear. The CDR3 sequence is 12 residues long. Trimming took 3 bases from V and 5 from J, leaving 7 bases between them. CDR3 loop: CASSLVRETQYF. Here the CDR3 DNA reads TGTGCCAGCAGTTTGGTGAGGGAGACCCAGTACTTC.